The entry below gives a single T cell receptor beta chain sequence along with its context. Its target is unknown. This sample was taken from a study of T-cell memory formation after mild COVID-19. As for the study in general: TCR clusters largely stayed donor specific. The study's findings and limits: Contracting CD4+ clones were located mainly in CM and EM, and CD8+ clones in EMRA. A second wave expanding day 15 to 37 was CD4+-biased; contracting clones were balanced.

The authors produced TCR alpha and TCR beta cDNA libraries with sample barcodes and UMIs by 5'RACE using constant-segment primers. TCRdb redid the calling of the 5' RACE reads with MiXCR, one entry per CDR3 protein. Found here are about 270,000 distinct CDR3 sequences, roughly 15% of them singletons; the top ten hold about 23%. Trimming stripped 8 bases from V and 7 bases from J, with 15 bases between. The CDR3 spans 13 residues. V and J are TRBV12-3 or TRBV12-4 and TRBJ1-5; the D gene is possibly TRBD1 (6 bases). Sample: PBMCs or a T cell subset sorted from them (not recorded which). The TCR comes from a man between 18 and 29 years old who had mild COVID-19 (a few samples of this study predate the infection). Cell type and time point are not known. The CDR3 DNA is TGTGCCAGCGGCGGGGGGGGCGGCCAGCCCCAGCATTTT. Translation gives CASGGGGGQPQHF.